This entry lists 10 T cell receptor beta chains sequenced from one sample in a study of T-cell reconstitution after alpha-beta-depleted transplantation in children. A library of TCRbeta sequences, prepared with unique molecular identifiers, was generated. TCRdb reprocessed the PCR reads via MiXCR and lists one record per CDR3 protein. The sample comprises a few hundred thousand distinct CDR3 sequences, roughly 43% of which are singletons, and around a quarter rests with the top ten. Here the sequenced sample was PBMCs, taken before TCRalphabeta/CD19-depleted stem cell transplant. These receptor sequences come from a girl aged 2 to 10 with aplastic anemia, due to receive a stem cell transplant.

The chain is built from TRBV5-1 and TRBJ2-6, with unresolved D. Trimming shortened V by 5 bases and J by 0 bases, and 9 bases separated the two germline ends. The CDR3 contains 15 residues. Germline V gives CDR1 SGHRS, CDR2 YFSETQ. The CDR3 DNA is TGCGCCAGCAGTAAGGCAAGCTCTGGGGCCAACGTCCTGACTTTC. Translating gives CASSKASSGANVLTF.

The rearrangement links TRBV20-1 to TRBJ2-2; 8 bases line up with TRBD1. Germline CDR1 and CDR2: DFQATT and SNEGSKA (reference sequence). V lost 6 bases, J lost 2 bases, and 2 bases stayed unmatched. This CDR3 has 13 amino acids. DNA for the CDR3: TGCAGTGCGGCAGGGGGCAACACCGGGGAGCTGTTTTTT. It encodes CSAAGGNTGELFF.

This clonotype was observed once. The junction differs from germline at one of its ends, possibly a read error. V and J are TRBV12-3 or TRBV12-4 and TRBJ2-6; a weak D match, TRBD1 (5 bases). The CDR3 consists of 17 residues. This CDR3 reads CASRPDQLRSGANVQTF. The CDR3 region has the DNA TGTGCCAGCAGACCCGACCAACTCCGCTCTGGGGCCAACGTCCAGACTTTC.

The chain has TRBV2 and TRBJ1-6; D not certain. The CDR3 loop spans 13 amino acids. CDR1 and CDR2 from the germline V gene are SNHLY and FYNNEI. V was shortened by 1 base and J by 7 bases, with 5 bases between the two germline ends. This chain's CDR3 is CASSEVPNSPLHF. The CDR3, as DNA: TGTGCCAGCAGTGAAGTACCGAATTCACCCCTCCACTTT.

This clonotype was observed many times. V usage is TRBV5-1 and J usage is TRBJ2-5; D perhaps matches TRBD2 (7 bases). Germline values: CDR1 SGHRS, CDR2 YFSETQ. With 4 bases removed from V and 6 bases from J, the gap between germline ends came to 22 bases. CDR3 length equals 16 residues. The CDR3, as DNA: TGCGCCAGCAGCGGCGAGGGGGGGAACGGAGCCAAGACCCAGTACTTC. Protein product: CASSGEGGNGAKTQYF.

This clonotype turned up a few times. The chain carries TRBV7-9 and TRBJ2-5; tentative D call: TRBD2 (6 bases). The CDR3 extends over 15 amino acids. Trimming stripped 1 base from V and 2 bases from J, with 11 bases between. Germline CDR1 and CDR2: SEHNR and FQNEAQ (reference sequence). This CDR3 is CASSLVGTSQETQYF. In DNA, the CDR3 is TGTGCCAGCAGCTTAGTCGGGACTTCTCAAGAGACCCAGTACTTC.

The chain combines TRBV4-2 with TRBJ2-4; 10 bases match TRBD2. This CDR3 has 18 residues. V was clipped by 3 bases and J by 1 base; unmatched bases: 9. The germline CDR1 and CDR2 sequences are LGHNA and YNFKEQ. CDR3 protein: CASSHSQSGRVAKNIQYF. In DNA form, the CDR3 reads TGTGCCAGCAGCCATTCCCAAAGCGGGAGGGTCGCCAAAAACATTCAGTACTTC.

This clonotype was detected ten times or more. V gene TRBV6-5 combines with J gene TRBJ2-7; 7 bases align to TRBD2. CDR3 length: 17 residues. From germline, CDR1 is MNHEY and CDR2 SVGAGI. J was trimmed by 0 bases and V by 2 bases; bases with no gene match: 10. CDR3 in amino acids: CASSYGISGGSSYEQYF. Here the CDR3 DNA reads TGTGCCAGCAGTTACGGGATCTCGGGCGGGAGCTCCTACGAGCAGTACTTC.

V is TRBV20-1 and J is TRBJ1-2; D is ambiguous. CDR1 is DFQATT and CDR2 is SNEGSKA in the germline V gene (reference sequence). The CDR3 consists of 12 residues. V was trimmed by 6 bases and J by 3 bases, leaving 11 bases between them. CDR3 sequence: CSASQAYYGYTF. The CDR3 DNA reads TGCAGTGCATCCCAGGCGTACTATGGCTACACCTTC.

The CDR3 DNA is TGTGCCAGCAGCTTAGGGGCAGGGGCCGGAAACACCATATATTTT. The encoded protein is CASSLGAGAGNTIYF. J is TRBJ1-3 and V is TRBV7-6, with TRBD1 as a possible D gene (6 bases). Deletions cut 1 base from V and 4 bases from J, with 11 bases between. Germline CDR1 is SGHVS and CDR2 is FNYEAQ. The CDR3 covers 15 residues.